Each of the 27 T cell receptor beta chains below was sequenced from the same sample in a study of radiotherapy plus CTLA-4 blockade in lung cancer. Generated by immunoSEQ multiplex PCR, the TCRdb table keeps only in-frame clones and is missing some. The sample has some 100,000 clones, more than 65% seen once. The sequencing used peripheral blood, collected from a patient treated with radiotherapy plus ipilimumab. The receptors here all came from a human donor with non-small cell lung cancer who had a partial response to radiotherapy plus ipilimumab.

This CDR3 is CASRRLAGPPYEQYF. As DNA, the CDR3 is TGTGCCAGCCGGAGACTAGCGGGACCTCCCTACGAGCAGTACTTC. V and J are TRBV11-2 and TRBJ2-7; 11 positions agree with TRBD2. Germline trimming cut 8 bases from V and 2 bases from J; bases unmatched to any gene: 8. The CDR3 extends over 15 amino acids. Germline V gene lookup returns CDR1 SGHAT and CDR2 FQNNGV.

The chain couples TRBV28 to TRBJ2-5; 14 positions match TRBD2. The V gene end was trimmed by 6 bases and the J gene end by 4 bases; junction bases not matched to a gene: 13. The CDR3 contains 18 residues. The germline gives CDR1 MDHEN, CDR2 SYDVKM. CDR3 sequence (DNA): TGTGCCAGCAGCTCGGGACTAGCGGGAGTGATTGTCGTAGAGACCCAGTACTTC. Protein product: CASSSGLAGVIVVETQYF.

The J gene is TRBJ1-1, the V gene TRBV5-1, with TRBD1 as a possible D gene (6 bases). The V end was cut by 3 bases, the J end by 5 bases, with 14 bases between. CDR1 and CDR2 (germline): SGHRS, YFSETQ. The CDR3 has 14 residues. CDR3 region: CASSSNRQGTEAFF. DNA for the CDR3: TGCGCCAGCAGCTCTAATCGTCAGGGGACTGAAGCTTTCTTT.

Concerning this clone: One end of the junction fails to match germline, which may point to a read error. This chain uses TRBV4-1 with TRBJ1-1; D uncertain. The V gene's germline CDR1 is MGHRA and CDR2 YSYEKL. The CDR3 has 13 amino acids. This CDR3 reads CASSQDVNTEAFF. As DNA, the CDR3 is TGTGCCAGCAGCCAAGACGTGAACACTGAAGCTTTCTTT.

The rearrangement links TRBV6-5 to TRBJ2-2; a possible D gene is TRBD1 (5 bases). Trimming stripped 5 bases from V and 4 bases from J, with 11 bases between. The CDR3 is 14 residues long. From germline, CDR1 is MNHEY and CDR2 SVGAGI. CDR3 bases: TGTGCCAGCAGTCTCCAGGGAATCACCGGGGAGCTGTTTTTT. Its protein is CASSLQGITGELFF.

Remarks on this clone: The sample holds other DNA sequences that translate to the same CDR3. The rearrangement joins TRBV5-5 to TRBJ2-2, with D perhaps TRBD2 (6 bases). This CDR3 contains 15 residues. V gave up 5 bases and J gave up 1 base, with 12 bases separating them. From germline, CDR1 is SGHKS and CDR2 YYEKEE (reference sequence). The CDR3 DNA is TGTGCCAGCAGTTTTGGGGGAGGGAACACCGGGGAGCTGTTTTTT. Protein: CASSFGGGNTGELFF.

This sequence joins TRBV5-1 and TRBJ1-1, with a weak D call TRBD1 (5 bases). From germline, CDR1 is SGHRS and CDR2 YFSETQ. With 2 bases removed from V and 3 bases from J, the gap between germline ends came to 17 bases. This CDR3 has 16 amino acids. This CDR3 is CASSLTGGPMDTEAFF. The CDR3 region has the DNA TGCGCCAGCAGCTTAACAGGTGGGCCGATGGACACTGAAGCTTTCTTT. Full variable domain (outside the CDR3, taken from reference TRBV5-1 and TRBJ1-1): KAGVTQTPRYLIKTRGQQVTLSCSPISGHRSVSWYQQTPGQGLQFLFEYFSETQRNKGNFPGRFSGRQFSNSRSEMNVSTLELGDSALYLCASSLTGGPMDTEAFFGQGTRLTVV.

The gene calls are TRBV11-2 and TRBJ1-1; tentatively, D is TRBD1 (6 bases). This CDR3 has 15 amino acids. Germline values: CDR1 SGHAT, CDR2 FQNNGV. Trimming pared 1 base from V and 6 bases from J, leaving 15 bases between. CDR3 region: CASSLGIAGDPEAFF. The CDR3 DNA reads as TGTGCCAGCAGCTTAGGGATCGCAGGGGACCCTGAAGCTTTCTTT.

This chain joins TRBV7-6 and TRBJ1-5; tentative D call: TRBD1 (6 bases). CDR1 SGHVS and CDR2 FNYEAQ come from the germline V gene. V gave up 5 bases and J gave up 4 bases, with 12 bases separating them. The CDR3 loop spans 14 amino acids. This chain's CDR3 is CASSPQGVNQPQHF. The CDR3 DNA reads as TGTGCCAGCAGCCCACAGGGTGTGAATCAGCCCCAGCATTTT.

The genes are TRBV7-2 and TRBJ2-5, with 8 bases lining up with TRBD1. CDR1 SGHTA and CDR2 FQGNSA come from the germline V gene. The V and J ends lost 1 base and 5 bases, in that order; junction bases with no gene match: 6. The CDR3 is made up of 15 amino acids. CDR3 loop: CASSLGQGAYETQYF. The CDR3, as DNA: TGTGCCAGCAGCTTAGGTCAGGGGGCTTATGAGACCCAGTACTTC.

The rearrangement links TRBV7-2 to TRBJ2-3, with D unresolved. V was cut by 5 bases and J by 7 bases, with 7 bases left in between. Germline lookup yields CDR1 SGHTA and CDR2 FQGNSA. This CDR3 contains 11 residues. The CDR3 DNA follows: TGTGCCAGCAGCCCAGGCTATACGCAGTATTTT. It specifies CASSPGYTQYF.

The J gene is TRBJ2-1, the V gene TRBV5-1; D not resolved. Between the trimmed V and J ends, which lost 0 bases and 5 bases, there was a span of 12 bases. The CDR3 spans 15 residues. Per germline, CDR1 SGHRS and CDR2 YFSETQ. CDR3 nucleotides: TGCGCCAGCAGCTTGGGTTCTTCTCGGGACAATGAGCAGTTCTTC. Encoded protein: CASSLGSSRDNEQFF.

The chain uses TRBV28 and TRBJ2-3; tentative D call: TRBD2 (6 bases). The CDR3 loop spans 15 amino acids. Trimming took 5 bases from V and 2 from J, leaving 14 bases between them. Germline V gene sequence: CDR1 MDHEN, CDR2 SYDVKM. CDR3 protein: CASSQGLLSTDTQYF. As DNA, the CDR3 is TGTGCCAGCAGTCAGGGACTTTTATCCACAGATACGCAGTATTTT.

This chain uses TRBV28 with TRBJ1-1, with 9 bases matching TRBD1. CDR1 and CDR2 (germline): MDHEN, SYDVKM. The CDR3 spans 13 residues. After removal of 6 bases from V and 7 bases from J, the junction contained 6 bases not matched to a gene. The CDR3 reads CASRLDRGVEAFF. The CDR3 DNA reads TGTGCCAGCAGGCTGGACAGGGGAGTTGAAGCTTTCTTT.

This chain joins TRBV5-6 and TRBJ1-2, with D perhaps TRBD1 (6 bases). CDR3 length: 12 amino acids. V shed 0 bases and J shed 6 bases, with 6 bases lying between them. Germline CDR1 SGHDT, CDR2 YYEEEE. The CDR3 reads CASSLGTDGYTF. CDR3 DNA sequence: TGTGCCAGCAGCTTGGGGACAGATGGCTACACCTTC.

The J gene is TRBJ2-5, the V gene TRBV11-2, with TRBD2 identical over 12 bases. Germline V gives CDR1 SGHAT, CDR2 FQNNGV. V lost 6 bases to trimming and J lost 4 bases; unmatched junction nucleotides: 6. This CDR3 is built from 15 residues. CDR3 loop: CASSPTTSGRETQYF. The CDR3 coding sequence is TGTGCCAGCAGTCCTACGACTAGCGGGAGAGAGACCCAGTACTTC.

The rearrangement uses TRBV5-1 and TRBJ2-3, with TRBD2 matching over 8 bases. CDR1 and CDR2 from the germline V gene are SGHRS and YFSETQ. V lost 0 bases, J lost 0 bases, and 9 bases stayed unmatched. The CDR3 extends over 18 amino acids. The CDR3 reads CASSLGTSGRISTDTQYF. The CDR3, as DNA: TGCGCCAGCAGCTTGGGAACTAGCGGTAGGATTAGCACAGATACGCAGTATTTT.

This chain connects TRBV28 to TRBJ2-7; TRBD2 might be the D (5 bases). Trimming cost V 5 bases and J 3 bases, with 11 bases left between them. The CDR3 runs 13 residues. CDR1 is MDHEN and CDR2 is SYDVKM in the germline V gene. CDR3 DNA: TGTGCCAGCAGTCCCGACCGGGACTACGAGCAGTACTTC. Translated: CASSPDRDYEQYF.

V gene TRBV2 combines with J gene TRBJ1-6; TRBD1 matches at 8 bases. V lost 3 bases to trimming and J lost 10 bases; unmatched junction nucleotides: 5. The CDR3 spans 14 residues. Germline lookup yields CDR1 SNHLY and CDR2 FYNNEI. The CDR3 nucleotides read TGTGCCAGCAGTGACAGGGGGCTAGGATCACCCCTCCACTTT. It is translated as CASSDRGLGSPLHF.

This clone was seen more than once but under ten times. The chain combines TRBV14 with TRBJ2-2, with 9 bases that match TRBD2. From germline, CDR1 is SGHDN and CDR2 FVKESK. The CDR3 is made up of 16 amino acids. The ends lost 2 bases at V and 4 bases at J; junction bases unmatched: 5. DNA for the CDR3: TGTGCCAGCAGCCAATTCCTAGCGGGACCCACCGGGGAGCTGTTTTTT. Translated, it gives CASSQFLAGPTGELFF. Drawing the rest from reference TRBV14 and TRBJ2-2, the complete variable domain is EAGVTQFPSHSVIEKGQTVTLRCDPISGHDNLYWYRRVMGKEIKFLLHFVKESKQDESGMPNNRFLAERTGGTYSTLKVQPAELEDSGVYFCASSQFLAGPTGELFFGEGSRLTVL.

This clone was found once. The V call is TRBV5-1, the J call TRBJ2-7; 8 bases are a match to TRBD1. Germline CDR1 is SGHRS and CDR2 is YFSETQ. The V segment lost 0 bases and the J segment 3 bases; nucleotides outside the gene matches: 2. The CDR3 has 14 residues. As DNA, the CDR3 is TGCGCCAGCAGCTTGGACAGGGGGTTCTACGAGCAGTACTTC. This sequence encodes CASSLDRGFYEQYF.

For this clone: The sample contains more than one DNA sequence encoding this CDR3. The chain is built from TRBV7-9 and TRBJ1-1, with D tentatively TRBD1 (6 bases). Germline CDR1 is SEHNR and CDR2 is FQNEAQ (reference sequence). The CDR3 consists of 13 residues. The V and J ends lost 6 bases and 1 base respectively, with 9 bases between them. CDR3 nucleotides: TGTGCCAGCAGTGAAGGGGGGAACACTGAAGCTTTCTTT. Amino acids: CASSEGGNTEAFF.

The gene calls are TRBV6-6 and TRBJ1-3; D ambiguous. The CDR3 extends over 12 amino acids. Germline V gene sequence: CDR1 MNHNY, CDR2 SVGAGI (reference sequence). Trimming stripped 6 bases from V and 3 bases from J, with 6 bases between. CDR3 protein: CASSPGGNTIYF. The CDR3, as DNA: TGTGCCAGCAGCCCAGGTGGAAACACCATATATTTT.

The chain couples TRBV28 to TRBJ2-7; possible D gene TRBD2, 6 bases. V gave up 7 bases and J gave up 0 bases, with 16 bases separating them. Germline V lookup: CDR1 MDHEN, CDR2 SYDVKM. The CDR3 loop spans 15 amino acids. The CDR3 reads CASTVGGTSSYEQYV. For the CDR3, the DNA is TGTGCCAGCACCGTTGGGGGGACGAGCTCCTACGAGCAGTACGTC.

DNA for the CDR3: TGTGCCAGTAGTATAAAGGCGGGGAATGGCTACACCTTC. It translates to CASSIKAGNGYTF. The V gene is TRBV19, the J gene TRBJ1-2; no reliable D call. The CDR3 loop spans 13 amino acids. V lost 2 bases and J lost 6, with 10 bases in between. Germline assignment: CDR1 LNHDA and CDR2 SQIVND (reference sequence). Drawing the rest from reference TRBV19 and TRBJ1-2, the complete variable domain is DGGITQSPKYLFRKEGQNVTLSCEQNLNHDAMYWYRQDPGQGLRLIYYSQIVNDFQKGDIAEGYSVSREKKESFPLTVTSAQKNPTAFYLCASSIKAGNGYTFGSGTRLTVV.

CDR3 region: CASSFTGMNTEAFF. The CDR3 nucleotides are TGTGCCAGCAGCTTTACAGGGATGAACACTGAAGCTTTCTTT. V and J are TRBV13 and TRBJ1-1; possibly TRBD1 for D (6 bases). The V gene's germline CDR1 is PRHDT and CDR2 FYEKMQ (reference sequence). The ends were cut back, 3 bases at V and 0 bases at J, with 8 bases in the middle. The CDR3 totals 14 residues.

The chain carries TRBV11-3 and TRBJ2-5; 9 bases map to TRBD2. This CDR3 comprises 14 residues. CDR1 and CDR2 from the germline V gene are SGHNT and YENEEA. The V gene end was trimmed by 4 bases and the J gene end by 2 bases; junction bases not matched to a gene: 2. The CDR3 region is CASSWAGGQETQYF. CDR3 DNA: TGTGCCAGCAGCTGGGCGGGAGGGCAAGAGACCCAGTACTTC.